This section outlines one TCR beta chain sequence together with its context. Its target antigen remains unknown. There are no base qualities to consult, and no much larger clone falls within one base. Between the V and J ends, shortened by 4 bases and 5 bases respectively, the junction contains 11 bases. The cysteine opens and the phenylalanine closes a CDR3 of 13 amino acids. Only the CDR3 DNA is retained, 39 bases long and in frame from the first base. Looking up the germline V gene (reference sequence) yields CDR1 LNHDA and CDR2 SQIVND. This entry belongs to a study of shared clonotypes between healthy human individuals (dated by TCRdb to about 2020). Regarding the research as a whole: A couple of women and a few men aged 18 to 49 years were included in the cohort. Per donor, three plates each were used for CD4 naive and CD4 memory, two for CD8 naive, and one for CD8 memory. Between about 0.94 and 8.9 billion PBMCs per donor were obtained by leukapheresis. The study deeply sequenced blood TCR repertoires of about 5 healthy adults to estimate repertoire size and the extent of clonotype sharing between individuals. To increase sequencing depth and limit assay-specific biases, different laboratories used diverse techniques to prepare libraries and sequence TCR repertoires. The study at large found these results: Based on pairwise subsampling, the degree of clonotype sharing among donors was expected to be affected by sequencing depth. Because the study included only a small number of donors, the genetic and exposure-history diversity represented was limited. Sampling was restricted to blood, and TCR repertoires in tissue are likely to differ from TCR repertoires in blood. Rarefaction of sorted-subset datasets indicated incomplete sequencing despite the large sequencing depth. Clonotypes shared by all four sorted-subset donors showed higher generation probabilities than non-shared clonotypes. Naive subsets generally had larger estimated clonotype richness than memory subsets did. Sharing across a handful of donors was observed for about 5% of naive CD4, over 3% of naive CD8, 2% to 2.5% of memory CD4, and 0.4% of memory CD8 clonotypes.

TCR CDR3 regions were amplified from genomic DNA by multiplex PCR using the deep immunoSEQ assay. Extracted genomic DNA from each cell subset was distributed evenly across all wells of several immunoSEQ 96-well plates, and each plate was treated as a replicate. For sorted subsets, each replicate PCR was loaded with approximately 200 ng genomic DNA, equivalent to 25,000 to 35,000 T cell genomes. Purified libraries were quantified with a Qubit 3.0 fluorometer, sized on a Bioanalyzer 2100, and re-quantified with the KAPA Library Quantification kit. Every immunoSEQ 96-well plate was sequenced on a separate single-read 150-cycle Illumina NextSeq 550 flow cell. The paper's processing steps were these. The immunoSEQ output contained only junctional sequences without quality scores, so filtering could not match that applied to full-length reads. Sequences were annotated with PyIR, a Python wrapper for IgBLAST v1.9, using IMGT germline references to assign V/J genes and CDR3. Reads with weak V/J assignments (E-value above 1e-6), missing CDR3, stop codons, out-of-frame junctions, or ambiguous translated residues were removed. V3J clonotypes were defined by identical inferred V gene, J gene, and CDR3 amino acid sequence. To compute the percentage overlap between repertoires, the number of shared unique clonotypes was divided by the size of the smaller repertoire. Three approaches were used to assess repertoire richness: RTK rarefaction, the Chao1 estimator, and Recon v2.1 estimates of unobserved clonotypes. For all TCRbeta clonotypes obtained by the gDNA method from several donors, generation probabilities were computed with OLGA. In its TCRdb copy, this immuneACCESS table keeps in-frame sequences only and misses some clones. Where compared with another copy, unresolved V genes explain less than half of these, and the others have no known cause. V, J and clone size are taken as reported in that table, and D and trimming were inferred from the DNA itself. The sample table lists about a million clones, around three quarters of them with a count of one. Clones ranked in the top ten supply roughly 0.83% of the sample.

Donors were healthy HIV-negative adults with no recently reported acute infections or vaccinations. All donors were Caucasian adults living in Nashville, Tennessee, USA. CD4+ T cells were enriched by magnetic negative selection; naive cells were then positively selected on CD45RA, and the negative fraction formed the memory subset. After blood collection by leukapheresis, PBMCs were isolated using Ficoll-Histopaque density gradient centrifugation and then cryopreserved in the vapor phase of liquid nitrogen. Purity and quantity of every magnetically sorted T cell population were checked by analytical flow cytometry. Genomic DNA was isolated from every sorted fraction and measured by UV absorbance on a Nanodrop 2000c.

The sequenced material came from memory CD4+ T cells from PBMCs. According to the study, the label for this sample's cell subset or site signals: CD45RA-negative fraction. This receptor was identified in a man between 18 and 29 years old in good health. Some clones in this sample may be carry-over from other donors' samples. The chain is encoded by TRBV19 joined to TRBJ1-2; TRBD1 is perhaps the D gene, given 5 matching bases. The sequence in DNA is TGTGCCAGTAGTAGTCCAGGGAAATATGGCTACACCTTC. This is translated as CASSSPGKYGYTF.